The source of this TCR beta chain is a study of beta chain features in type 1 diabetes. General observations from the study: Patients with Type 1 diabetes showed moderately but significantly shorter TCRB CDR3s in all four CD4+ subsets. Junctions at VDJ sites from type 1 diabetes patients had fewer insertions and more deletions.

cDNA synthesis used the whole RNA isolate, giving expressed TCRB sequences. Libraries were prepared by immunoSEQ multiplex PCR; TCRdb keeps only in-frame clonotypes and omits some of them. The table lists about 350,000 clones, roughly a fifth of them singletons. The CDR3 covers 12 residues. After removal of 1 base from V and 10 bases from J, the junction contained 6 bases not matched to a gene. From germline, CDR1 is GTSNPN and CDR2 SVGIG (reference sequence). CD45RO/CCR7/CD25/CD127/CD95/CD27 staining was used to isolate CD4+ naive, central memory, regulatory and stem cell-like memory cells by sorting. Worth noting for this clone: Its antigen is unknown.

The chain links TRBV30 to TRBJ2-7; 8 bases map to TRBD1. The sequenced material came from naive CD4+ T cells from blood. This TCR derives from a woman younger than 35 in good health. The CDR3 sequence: CAWSGTPGGQYF. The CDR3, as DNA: TGTGCCTGGAGTGGGACTCCAGGGGGCCAGTACTTC.